This passage covers 14 T cell receptor beta chains from one sample sequenced in a study of blood T cell repertoires in COVID-19 (dated by TCRdb to 2018 to 2021). The library was made by the immunoSEQ multiplex PCR assay. This is the immuneACCESS table as TCRdb keeps it, with only in-frame sequences that have V and J called. A part of the clones is gone; compared with another copy, unresolved V genes explain less than half, and the rest is unexplained. For this sample the table gives 55,000 or so clones, of which about 80% were detected only once. The top ten constitute approximately 20% of the sample. What was sequenced was peripheral blood. Source of these receptors: a man younger than 45 with COVID-19, enrolled during active disease.

V is TRBV7-3 and J is TRBJ2-2, with 14 bases aligning to TRBD2. The CDR3 runs to 16 residues. The ends lost 6 bases at V and 8 bases at J; junction bases unmatched: 8. The germline CDR1 and CDR2 sequences are SGHTA and FQGTGA. The CDR3 coding sequence is TGTGCCAGCAGTCCTCGAGGGACTAGCGGGAGAGGGGAGCTGTTTTTT. Amino acid sequence: CASSPRGTSGRGELFF. Combining the CDR3 with reference TRBV7-3 and TRBJ2-2 gives the whole variable domain GAGVSQTPSNKVTEKGKYVELRCDPISGHTALYWYRQSLGQGPEFLIYFQGTGAADDSGLPNDRFFAVRPEGSVSTLKIQRTERGDSAVYLCASSPRGTSGRGELFFGEGSRLTVL.

This chain joins TRBV5-1 and TRBJ2-3; D perhaps matches TRBD2 (6 bases). V was cut by 0 bases and J by 6 bases, with 14 bases left in between. This CDR3 comprises 15 residues. Germline assignment: CDR1 SGHRS and CDR2 YFSETQ. The CDR3 nucleotides are TGCGCCAGCAGCTTGGGGGCCGGCGGGGCGGATACGCAGTATTTT. Translated: CASSLGAGGADTQYF.

The V gene is TRBV7-2, the J gene TRBJ1-2; D remains ambiguous. The length of the CDR3 is 13 residues. CDR1 SGHTA and CDR2 FQGNSA come from the germline V gene. V gave up 5 bases and J gave up 4 bases, with 11 bases separating them. The CDR3 spells CASSLDTSYGYTF. DNA of the CDR3: TGTGCCAGCAGCCTTGACACAAGCTATGGCTACACCTTC.

This clone was found many times. The CDR3, as DNA: TGCGCCAGCAGTGACAGATATAGCAATCAGCCCCAGCATTTT. This sequence encodes CASSDRYSNQPQHF. The chain uses TRBV10-2 and TRBJ1-5; D is undetermined. This CDR3 spans 14 amino acids. With 3 bases removed from V and 0 bases from J, the gap between germline ends came to 6 bases. Germline-derived CDR1 and CDR2 are WSHSY and SAAADI.

The chain is built from TRBV7-9 and TRBJ1-4; perhaps TRBD1 as D (6 bases). Germline CDR1 SEHNR, CDR2 FQNEAQ (reference sequence). This CDR3 has 16 amino acids. The ends were cut back, 1 base at V and 1 base at J, with 10 bases in the middle. The CDR3 DNA reads TGTGCCAGCAGCTTAGGCTTCAGGGGAACTAATGAAAAACTGTTTTTT. Translating gives CASSLGFRGTNEKLFF.

This clone was seen ten or more times. The chain employs TRBV28 and TRBJ1-5; 9 bases align to TRBD1. The CDR3 is 17 amino acids. V gave up 8 bases and J gave up 3 bases; unmatched junction bases: 14. Germline lookup yields CDR1 MDHEN and CDR2 SYDVKM. The CDR3 sequence: CASHWLTGGPINQPQHF. The CDR3 nucleotides read TGTGCCAGCCATTGGTTAACAGGGGGCCCTATCAATCAGCCCCAGCATTTT.

In this sample, this clone turned up a few times. The J gene is TRBJ2-7, the V gene TRBV29-1, with 8 bases identical to TRBD1. This CDR3 is built from 14 residues. The trim removed 6 bases at V and 5 bases at J, leaving 12 bases unmatched. Germline V gene sequence: CDR1 SQVTM, CDR2 ANQGSEA. The CDR3 here is CSVLTGTGGHEQYF. The CDR3 nucleotides are TGCAGCGTGCTGACCGGGACAGGAGGGCACGAGCAGTACTTC.

This chain connects TRBV5-4 to TRBJ2-3, with TRBD2 identical over 12 bases. The CDR3 spans 15 residues. Germline CDR1 and CDR2: SGHNT and YYREEE (reference sequence). The V gene end was trimmed by 5 bases and the J gene end by 5 bases; junction bases not matched to a gene: 6. CDR3 in DNA: TGTGCCAGCAGATCGGGACTAGCGGGCGGAGATACGCAGTATTTT. Amino acids: CASRSGLAGGDTQYF.

The table lists this clone with a few counts. This chain links TRBV7-2 with TRBJ1-1; maybe TRBD1 (5 bases). This CDR3 contains 13 residues. V was cut by 5 bases and J by 4 bases, with 11 bases left in between. Germline V gene sequence: CDR1 SGHTA, CDR2 FQGNSA. For the CDR3, the DNA is TGTGCCAGCAGCCCTTTCGGGGGCACTGAAGCTTTCTTT. Amino acid sequence: CASSPFGGTEAFF.

The chain joins TRBV5-6 to TRBJ2-5; 9 bases are shared with TRBD2. The CDR3 spans 16 residues. V lost 0 bases, J lost 3 bases, and 6 bases stayed unmatched. Germline V gives CDR1 SGHDT, CDR2 YYEEEE. CDR3 protein: CASSLGAGLAEETQYF. CDR3 sequence (DNA): TGTGCCAGCAGCTTGGGCGCGGGACTAGCAGAAGAGACCCAGTACTTC.

This clone appeared once. V gene TRBV30 combines with J gene TRBJ1-1, with unresolved D. The CDR3 runs to 13 residues. Germline V gives CDR1 GTSNPN, CDR2 SVGIG (reference sequence). V was cut by 3 bases and J by 6 bases, with 14 bases left in between. CDR3 in amino acids: CAWRGRRRAEAFF. In DNA form, the CDR3 reads TGTGCCTGGAGAGGACGGAGGAGGGCTGAAGCTTTCTTT.

In this sample, this clone turned up a few times. V is TRBV9 and J is TRBJ2-5, with 8 bases matching TRBD2. The CDR3 is made up of 15 amino acids. Trimming took 7 bases from V and 5 from J; bases not matched to a gene: 13. The germline V gene has CDR1 SGDLS and CDR2 YYNGEE. This CDR3 is CASSFSGAFGETQYF. In DNA, the CDR3 is TGTGCCAGCTCCTTTAGCGGGGCCTTCGGCGAGACCCAGTACTTC. The full variable domain, rest sourced from reference TRBV9 and TRBJ2-5, is DSGVTQTPKHLITATGQRVTLRCSPRSGDLSVYWYQQSLDQGLQFLIQYYNGEERAKGNILERFSAQQFPDLHSELNLSSLELGDSALYFCASSFSGAFGETQYFGPGTRLLVL.

This clone was counted a single time. The chain combines TRBV9 with TRBJ2-2; TRBD1 is a possible D gene (6 bases). CDR1 and CDR2 (germline): SGDLS, YYNGEE. CDR3 size: 15 residues. V was shortened by 6 bases and J by 4 bases, with 16 bases between the two germline ends. The CDR3 spells CASTTRQEPTGELFF. In DNA, the CDR3 is TGTGCCAGCACCACAAGACAGGAGCCCACCGGGGAGCTGTTTTTT.

V and J are TRBV25-1 and TRBJ1-2, with no clear D. Per the germline V gene, CDR1 is MGHDK and CDR2 is SYGVNS. This CDR3 region has 11 residues. Trimming took off 11 bases at V and 3 bases at J, with 10 bases between the two ends. The chain's CDR3 is CASTSYYGYTF. The CDR3 nucleotides read TGTGCCTCCACATCCTACTATGGCTACACCTTC.